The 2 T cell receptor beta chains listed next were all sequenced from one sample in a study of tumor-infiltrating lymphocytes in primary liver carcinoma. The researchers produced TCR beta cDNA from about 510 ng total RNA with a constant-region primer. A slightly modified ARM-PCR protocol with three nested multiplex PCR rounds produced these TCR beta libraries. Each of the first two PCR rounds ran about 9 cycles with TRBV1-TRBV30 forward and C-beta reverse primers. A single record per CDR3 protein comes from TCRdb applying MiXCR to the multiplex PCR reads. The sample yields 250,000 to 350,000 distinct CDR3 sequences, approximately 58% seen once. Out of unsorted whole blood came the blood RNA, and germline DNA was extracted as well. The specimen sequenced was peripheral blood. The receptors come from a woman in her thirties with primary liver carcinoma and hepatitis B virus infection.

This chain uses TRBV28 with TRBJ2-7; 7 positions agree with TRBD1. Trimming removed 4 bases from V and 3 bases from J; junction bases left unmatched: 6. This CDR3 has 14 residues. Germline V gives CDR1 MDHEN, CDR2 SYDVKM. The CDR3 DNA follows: TGTGCCAGCAGTTACGGGACAGAAATCTACGAGCAGTACTTC. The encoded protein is CASSYGTEIYEQYF.

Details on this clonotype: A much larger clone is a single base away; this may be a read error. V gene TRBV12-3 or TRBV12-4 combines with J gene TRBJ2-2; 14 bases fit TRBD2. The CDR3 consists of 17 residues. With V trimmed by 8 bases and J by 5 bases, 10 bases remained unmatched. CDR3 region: CASSHGTSGSVTGELFF. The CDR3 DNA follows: TGTGCCAGCTCACATGGGACTAGCGGGAGTGTAACCGGGGAGCTGTTTTTT.